Following are 18 T cell receptor beta chains from one sample sequenced in a study of blood T cell repertoires in COVID-19. The method was immunoSEQ multiplex PCR; TCRdb's version includes in-frame clones alone and lacks a portion of them. The sample has tens of thousands of clones, just over 85% seen once. Sequencing used peripheral blood. The receptors were sampled from a man aged 25-40 years with acute or convalescent COVID-19.

V usage is TRBV7-9 and J usage is TRBJ2-1; D gene unclear. This CDR3 is built from 13 residues. The V end was cut by 1 base, the J end by 8 bases, with 9 bases between. Germline V gives CDR1 SEHNR, CDR2 FQNEAQ (reference sequence). The CDR3, as DNA: TGTGCCAGCAGCTTAGGCCGGTCCTATGAGCAGTTCTTC. This sequence encodes CASSLGRSYEQFF.

The CDR3 nucleotides read TGTGCCAGCAGCTTAGGCCGGTCAGGGCTGGACAATGAGCAGTTCTTC. Translating it yields CASSLGRSGLDNEQFF. The chain links TRBV11-2 to TRBJ2-1; TRBD1 is a possible D gene (5 bases). V was shortened by 1 base and J by 5 bases, with 15 bases between the two germline ends. Germline V gives CDR1 SGHAT, CDR2 FQNNGV. CDR3 length: 16 amino acids.

The chain uses TRBV6-2 or TRBV6-3 and TRBJ1-2, with a possible D match to TRBD1 (5 bases). Looked up from germline, CDR1 is MNHEY and CDR2 is SVGEGT. This CDR3 comprises 14 residues. Trimming cost V 5 bases and J 6 bases, with 16 bases left between them. The CDR3: CASSNPHRGDGYTF. The CDR3 DNA follows: TGTGCCAGCAGTAACCCTCATAGGGGCGATGGCTACACCTTC.

The chain couples TRBV2 to TRBJ1-1; TRBD1 matches 12 bases. The CDR3 runs 14 residues. Germline lookup yields CDR1 SNHLY and CDR2 FYNNEI. V was clipped by 6 bases and J by 11 bases; unmatched bases: 10. The CDR3 is CASRSRDRGPGAFF. The CDR3 coding sequence is TGTGCCAGCAGATCACGGGACAGGGGGCCAGGCGCTTTCTTT. The entire variable domain, with the rest obtained from reference TRBV2 and TRBJ1-1, is as follows: EPEVTQTPSHQVTQMGQEVILRCVPISNHLYFYWYRQILGQKVEFLVSFYNNEISEKSEIFDDQFSVERPDGSNFTLKIRSTKLEDSAMYFCASRSRDRGPGAFFGQGTRLTVV.

CDR3 residues: CASSSQGNVGKLFF. DNA of the CDR3: TGCGCCAGCAGCTCGCAGGGGAATGTTGGAAAACTGTTTTTT. This chain uses TRBV5-1 with TRBJ1-4; TRBD1 is a possible D gene (6 bases). Germline loops: CDR1 SGHRS, CDR2 YFSETQ. This CDR3 has 14 residues. Trimming took 3 bases from V and 10 from J, leaving 16 bases between them.

Only a few counts were recorded for this clone. Other nucleotide sequences from this sample produce the same CDR3. This chain uses TRBV5-1 with TRBJ1-5; D might be TRBD1 (6 bases). Per the germline V gene, CDR1 is SGHRS and CDR2 is YFSETQ. The CDR3 consists of 15 residues. V lost 0 bases and J 3 bases, leaving 10 bases between the germline ends. The CDR3: CASSLDGQPNQPQHF. Here the CDR3 DNA reads TGCGCCAGCAGCTTGGATGGACAGCCCAATCAGCCCCAGCATTTT.

This chain joins TRBV27 and TRBJ2-7; the match to TRBD2 covers 9 bases. V lost 4 bases to trimming and J lost 5 bases; unmatched junction nucleotides: 6. The CDR3 is 14 residues long. Germline CDR1 is MNHEY and CDR2 is SMNVEV (reference sequence). The CDR3 sequence is CASSSRSGSDEQYF. Written as DNA, the CDR3 is TGTGCCAGCAGTTCCCGTAGCGGGAGCGACGAGCAGTACTTC.

The J gene is TRBJ2-1, the V gene TRBV29-1; 8 bases align to TRBD1. The CDR3 length is 14 residues. Losses at the gene ends were 5 bases for V and 3 bases for J; bases not matched to a gene: 6. CDR1 SQVTM and CDR2 ANQGSEA come from the germline V gene. As DNA, the CDR3 is TGCAGCGTTCGGGGGACAGGCAGCTACAATGAGCAGTTCTTC. Residues: CSVRGTGSYNEQFF.

This clone was observed a handful of times. The chain has TRBV7-2 and TRBJ1-5; maybe TRBD1 (5 bases). Germline V gives CDR1 SGHTA, CDR2 FQGNSA. Trimming pared 1 base from V and 3 bases from J, leaving 7 bases between. CDR3 size: 14 residues. This CDR3 is CASSLVGVNQPQHF. CDR3 sequence (DNA): TGTGCCAGCAGCTTAGTAGGGGTCAATCAGCCCCAGCATTTT.

V and J are TRBV11-2 and TRBJ1-6, with D uncertain. CDR3 size: 13 residues. Germline assignment: CDR1 SGHAT and CDR2 FQNNGV. Trimming cost V 3 bases and J 8 bases, with 8 bases left between them. The CDR3 region has the DNA TGTGCCAGCAGCTTGTACACAGATTCACCCCTCCACTTT. It encodes CASSLYTDSPLHF.

The genes are TRBV3-1 (or the pseudogene TRBV3-2) and TRBJ2-3, with D perhaps matching TRBD1 (5 bases). Trimming left V 3 bases short and J 2 bases short, with 9 bases between. The CDR3 spans 14 residues. The germline V gene encodes CDR1 LGHDT and CDR2 YNNKEL (reference sequence). This CDR3 reads CASSHLTDTDTQYF. The CDR3 DNA follows: TGTGCCAGCAGCCACCTGACAGACACAGATACGCAGTATTTT.

The gene calls are TRBV5-6 and TRBJ1-4, with D tentatively TRBD1 (6 bases). Germline V gene lookup returns CDR1 SGHDT and CDR2 YYEEEE. There are 15 residues in the CDR3. Trimming stripped 4 bases from V and 0 bases from J, with 10 bases between. The CDR3 nucleotides read TGTGCCAGCAGCCCGTGGACAGCAACTAATGAAAAACTGTTTTTT. The encoded protein is CASSPWTATNEKLFF.

The V gene is TRBV19, the J gene TRBJ1-5; no clear D gene. Germline CDR1 LNHDA, CDR2 SQIVND (reference sequence). The V and J ends lost 4 bases and 11 bases respectively, with 18 bases between them. The CDR3 runs to 14 residues. The CDR3 DNA reads as TGTGCCAGTAGTACAGACCGCCGGACGAGGGCCCAGCATTTT. This gives the protein CASSTDRRTRAQHF.

The chain has TRBV6-5 and TRBJ1-2; TRBD1 matches 10 bases. The CDR3 consists of 15 residues. CDR1 is MNHEY, CDR2 SVGAGI, per germline. The J segment lost 4 bases and the V segment lost 4 bases, leaving 6 bases of the junction unmatched. In nucleotides, the CDR3 is TGTGCCAGCAGTTTAGACAGGGGGCGCCCCTATGGCTACACCTTC. Protein: CASSLDRGRPYGYTF.

The chain links TRBV5-6 to TRBJ1-1; D might be TRBD1 (5 bases). In germline, CDR1 is SGHDT, CDR2 YYEEEE. Deletions cut 4 bases from V and 9 bases from J, with 19 bases between. CDR3 size: 14 residues. The CDR3 DNA sequence: TGTGCCAGCAGCCGACCTGACAGAATCGAGCAAGCTTTCTTT. Residues: CASSRPDRIEQAFF.

The V and J genes are TRBV5-4 and TRBJ1-1; 10 positions agree with TRBD1. Per the germline V gene, CDR1 is SGHNT and CDR2 is YYREEE (reference sequence). V was pared by 6 bases and J by 4 bases, with 6 bases of the junction left unmatched. The CDR3 spans 14 residues. CDR3 coding DNA: TGTGCCAGCAACGACAGGGGGCTGAGCACTGAAGCTTTCTTT. It is translated as CASNDRGLSTEAFF.

In regard to this clone: Additional DNA sequences in this sample encode the identical CDR3. The V call is TRBV7-8, the J call TRBJ1-4; 8 bases match TRBD1. V lost 1 base and J lost 7; bases outside the gene matches: 5. This CDR3 spans 15 amino acids. CDR1 and CDR2 (germline): SGHVS, FQNEAQ. The CDR3 is CASSLVTGGGEKLFF. The CDR3 DNA follows: TGTGCCAGCAGCTTAGTAACAGGGGGAGGTGAAAAACTGTTTTTT.

The chain combines TRBV6-5 with TRBJ1-6; the D gene is possibly TRBD1 (6 bases). CDR1 and CDR2 from the germline V gene are MNHEY and SVGAGI. This CDR3 contains 13 residues. The V end lost 6 bases, the J end lost 7 bases, and 10 bases lay between the germline ends. The CDR3 region is CASRIQGNSPLHF. CDR3 nucleotides: TGTGCCAGCAGGATACAGGGAAATTCACCCCTCCACTTT.